Listed below are T cell receptor beta chains from one sample, sequenced in a study of T-cell reconstitution after alpha-beta-depleted transplantation in children. TCRdb re-called the PCR reads with MiXCR, one entry per CDR3 protein. The sample has hundreds of thousands of distinct CDR3 sequences; about a tenth are singletons. This material consisted of PBMCs, taken before TCRalphabeta/CD19-depleted stem cell transplant. These receptors came from a child under two years old with acute myeloid leukemia, due to receive a stem cell transplant. CDR3s include the opening cysteine and the closing phenylalanine or tryptophan.

v_call	j_call	cdr3_aa
TRBV19	TRBJ2-1	CARPQTGPSSYNEQFF
TRBV12-3/TRBV12-4	TRBJ2-3	CASSWTVGPQYF
TRBV10-3	TRBJ1-1	CAISESKGLNTEAFF
TRBV20-1	TRBJ2-1	CSANGNNEQFF
TRBV2	TRBJ1-2	CASSEAGGGGYGYTF
TRBV29-1	TRBJ2-5	CSGTGGETQYF
TRBV6-6	TRBJ2-3	CASNSGTGGLDTQYF
TRBV18	TRBJ2-5	CASSPPTGGQETQYF
TRBV21-1	TRBJ2-1	CASSKARLAGGRISYNEQFF
TRBV4-2	TRBJ1-5	CASSGEPDQPQHF
TRBV30	TRBJ1-1	CAWSVSGFTSFF
TRBV20-1	TRBJ2-5	CSARRANQETQYF
TRBV7-9	TRBJ2-7	CASSEFRDSSYEQYF
TRBV20-1	TRBJ2-2	CSARDGHAGELFF
TRBV3-1	TRBJ2-2	CASSQFGAGANTGELFF
TRBV27	TRBJ1-6	CASRGTGDNSPLHF
TRBV11-2	TRBJ2-1	CASSHSSGGAHNEQFF
TRBV7-9	TRBJ2-3	CASSSSGVTDTQYF
TRBV5-1	TRBJ2-2	CASSLSPRIRTGDTGELFF
TRBV28	TRBJ2-6	CASSADRRNVLTF
TRBV20-1	TRBJ2-1	CSASPAERTYNEQFF
TRBV10-2	TRBJ2-3	CASRAAADTQYF
TRBV15	TRBJ2-7	CATSFRQIDEQYF
TRBV5-6	TRBJ1-6	CASSGTGGPPLHF
TRBV5-1	TRBJ2-2	CASSFTGPGELFF
TRBV11-2	TRBJ2-5	CASSLTREETQYF
TRBV20-1	TRBJ2-3	CSARDRGGADTQYF
TRBV18	TRBJ1-6	CASSRQGGGNSPLHF